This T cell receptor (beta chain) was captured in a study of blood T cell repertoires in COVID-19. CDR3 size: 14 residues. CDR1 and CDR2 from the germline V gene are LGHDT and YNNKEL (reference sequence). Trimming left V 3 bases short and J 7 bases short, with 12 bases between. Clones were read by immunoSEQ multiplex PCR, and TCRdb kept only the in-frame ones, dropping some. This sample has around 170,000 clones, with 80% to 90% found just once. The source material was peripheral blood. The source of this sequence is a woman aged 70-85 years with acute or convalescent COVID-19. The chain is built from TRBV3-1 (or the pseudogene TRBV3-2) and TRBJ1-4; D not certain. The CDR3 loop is CASSHPFRGEKLFF. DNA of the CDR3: TGTGCCAGCAGCCACCCCTTTCGAGGTGAAAAACTGTTTTTT.